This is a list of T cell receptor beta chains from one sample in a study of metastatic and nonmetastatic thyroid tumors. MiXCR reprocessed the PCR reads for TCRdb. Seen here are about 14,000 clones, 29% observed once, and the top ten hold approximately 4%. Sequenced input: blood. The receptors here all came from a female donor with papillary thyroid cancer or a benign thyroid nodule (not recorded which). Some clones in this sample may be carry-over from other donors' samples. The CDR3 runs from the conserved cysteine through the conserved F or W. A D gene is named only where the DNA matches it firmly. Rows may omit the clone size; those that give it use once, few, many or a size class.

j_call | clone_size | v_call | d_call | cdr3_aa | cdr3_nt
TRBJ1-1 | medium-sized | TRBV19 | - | CASSIGGSNTEAFF | TGTGCCAGTAGTATAGGCGGCTCGAACACTGAAGCTTTCTTT
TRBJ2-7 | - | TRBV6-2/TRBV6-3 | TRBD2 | CASSYRGTSGRPSYEQYF | TGTGCCAGCAGTTACCGCGGGACTAGTGGGAGGCCTTCCTACGAGCAGTACTTC
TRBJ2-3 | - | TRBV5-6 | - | CASSPAGPDTQYF | TGTGCCAGCAGCCCCGCAGGCCCGGATACGCAGTATTTT
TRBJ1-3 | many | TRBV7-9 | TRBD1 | CASSLATGSGNTIYF | TGTGCCAGCAGCTTAGCGACAGGGTCTGGAAACACCATATATTTT
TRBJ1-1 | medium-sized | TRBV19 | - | CASNHRESTEAFF | TGTGCCAGTAATCACAGGGAGAGTACTGAAGCTTTCTTT
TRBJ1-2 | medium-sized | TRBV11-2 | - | CASSLSTYGYTF | TGTGCCAGCAGCTTATCAACTTATGGCTACACCTTC
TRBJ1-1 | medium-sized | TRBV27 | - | CASSSGGGIYGGTEAFF | TGTGCCAGCAGCTCCGGGGGTGGGATATACGGGGGGACTGAAGCTTTCTTT
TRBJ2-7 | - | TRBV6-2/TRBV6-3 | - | CASSSLGGLDEQYF | TGTGCCAGCAGTTCATTAGGCGGGCTCGACGAGCAGTACTTC
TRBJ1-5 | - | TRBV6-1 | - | CASSPARGPQHF | TGTGCCAGCAGCCCTGCTCGGGGGCCCCAGCATTTT
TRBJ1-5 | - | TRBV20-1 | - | CSAKTDYSNQPQHF | TGCAGTGCCAAGACAGATTATAGCAATCAGCCCCAGCATTTT
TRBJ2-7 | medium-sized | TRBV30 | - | CAWARGRLGYEQYF | TGTGCCTGGGCACGGGGGCGACTAGGTTATGAGCAGTACTTC
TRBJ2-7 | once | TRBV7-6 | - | CASSLGGRQGYEQYF | TGTGCCAGCAGCTTGGGGGGGAGACAGGGCTACGAGCAGTACTTC
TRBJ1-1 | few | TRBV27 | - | CASAPEFFTNTEAFF | TGTGCCAGCGCCCCAGAGTTTTTTACGAACACTGAAGCTTTCTTT
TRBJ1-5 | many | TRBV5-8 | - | CASRSPYRGNQPQHF | TGTGCCAGCAGGTCACCTTATCGGGGGAATCAGCCCCAGCATTTT
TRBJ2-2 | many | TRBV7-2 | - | CASSLVEGTGELFF | TGTGCCAGCAGCTTAGTGGAGGGGACCGGGGAGCTGTTTTTT
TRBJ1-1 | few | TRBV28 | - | CASRKVRLEAFF | TGTGCCAGCAGAAAAGTACGACTTGAAGCTTTCTTT
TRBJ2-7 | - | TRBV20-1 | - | CSARGGEGFYEQYF | TGCAGTGCTAGAGGGGGTGAAGGTTTCTACGAGCAGTACTTC
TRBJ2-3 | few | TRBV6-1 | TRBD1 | CASSVGQGSTYTQYF | TGTGCCAGCAGTGTGGGACAGGGGAGCACATATACGCAGTATTTT
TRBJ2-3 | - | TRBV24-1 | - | CATRGVGGNTDTQYF | TGTGCCACCAGGGGAGTGGGGGGTAACACAGATACGCAGTATTTT
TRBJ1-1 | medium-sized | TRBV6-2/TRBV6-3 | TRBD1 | CASRGQSGTEAFF | TGTGCCAGCAGGGGACAGTCGGGCACTGAAGCTTTCTTT
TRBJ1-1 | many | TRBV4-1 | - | CASSHPGGGRAEAFF | TGCGCCAGCAGCCATCCGGGGGGAGGGCGGGCTGAAGCTTTCTTT
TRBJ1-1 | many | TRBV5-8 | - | CASGSWGARNTEAFF | TGTGCCAGCGGGAGTTGGGGGGCGCGGAACACTGAAGCTTTCTTT
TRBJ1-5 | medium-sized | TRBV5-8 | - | CASSLGRAGGNQPQHF | TGTGCCAGCAGCTTGGGCAGGGCCGGAGGCAATCAGCCCCAGCATTTT
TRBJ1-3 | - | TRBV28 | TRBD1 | CASGQGLGNTIYF | TGTGCCAGCGGACAGGGGCTTGGAAACACCATATATTTT
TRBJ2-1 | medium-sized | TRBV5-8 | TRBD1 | CASSLGTGIRSNEQFF | TGTGCCAGCAGCTTAGGGACAGGGATACGAAGCAATGAGCAGTTCTTC
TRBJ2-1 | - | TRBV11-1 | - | CASSRLSGLYNEQFF | TGTGCCAGCAGCCGCCTTAGCGGCCTATACAATGAGCAGTTCTTC
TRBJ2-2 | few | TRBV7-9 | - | CASQAGSAGELFF | TGTGCCAGCCAGGCGGGGAGCGCCGGGGAGCTGTTTTTT
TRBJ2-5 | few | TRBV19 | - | CASSRGFQETQYF | TGTGCCAGTAGTAGGGGTTTTCAAGAGACCCAGTACTTC
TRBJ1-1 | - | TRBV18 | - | CASSPQPKEGAFF | TGTGCCAGCTCACCCCAGCCTAAAGAAGGAGCTTTCTTT
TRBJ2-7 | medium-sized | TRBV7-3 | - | CASSPAPDSYEQYF | TGTGCCAGCAGCCCAGCTCCAGACAGCTACGAGCAGTACTTC
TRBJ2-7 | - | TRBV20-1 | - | CSASVDSSYEQYF | TGCAGTGCTAGTGTGGACAGTTCCTACGAGCAGTACTTC
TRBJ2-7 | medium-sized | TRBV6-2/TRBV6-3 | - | CASSPQGPGEQYF | TGTGCCAGCAGTCCACAGGGTCCGGGCGAGCAGTACTTC